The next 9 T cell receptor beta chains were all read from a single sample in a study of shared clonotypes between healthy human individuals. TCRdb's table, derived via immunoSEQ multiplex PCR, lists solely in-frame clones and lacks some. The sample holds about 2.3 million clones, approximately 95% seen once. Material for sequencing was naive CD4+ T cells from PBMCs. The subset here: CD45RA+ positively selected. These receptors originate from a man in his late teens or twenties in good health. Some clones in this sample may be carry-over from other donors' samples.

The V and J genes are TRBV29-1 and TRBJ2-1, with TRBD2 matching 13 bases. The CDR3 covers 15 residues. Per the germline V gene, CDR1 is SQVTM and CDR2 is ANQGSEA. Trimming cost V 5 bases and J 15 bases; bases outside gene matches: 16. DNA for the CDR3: TGCAGCGTTTTAGGACTAGCGGGAGAGAAAGTGCCTGGGTTCTTC. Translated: CSVLGLAGEKVPGFF.

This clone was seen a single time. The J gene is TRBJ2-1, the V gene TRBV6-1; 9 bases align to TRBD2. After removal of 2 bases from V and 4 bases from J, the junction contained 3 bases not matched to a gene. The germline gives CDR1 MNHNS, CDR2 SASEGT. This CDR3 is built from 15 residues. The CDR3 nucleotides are TGTGCCAGCAGTGAAAATAGCGGGGGATACAATGAGCAGTTCTTC. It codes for CASSENSGGYNEQFF.

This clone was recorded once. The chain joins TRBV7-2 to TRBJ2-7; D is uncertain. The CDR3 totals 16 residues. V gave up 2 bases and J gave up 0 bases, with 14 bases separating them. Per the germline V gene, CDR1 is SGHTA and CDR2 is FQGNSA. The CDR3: CASSLLLAQGSYEQYF. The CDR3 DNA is TGTGCCAGCAGCTTACTTTTGGCCCAAGGCTCCTACGAGCAGTACTTC.

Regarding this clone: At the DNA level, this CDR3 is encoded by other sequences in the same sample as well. The CDR3 DNA reads as TGCGCCAGCAGCCAAGATCGAGGTCAGCCCCAGCATTTT. Translating gives CASSQDRGQPQHF. The chain is built from TRBV4-3 and TRBJ1-5; D remains unclear. The CDR3 extends over 13 amino acids. V was cut by 0 bases and J by 6 bases, with 6 bases left in between. Germline V CDR1 and CDR2: LGHNA, YSLEER.

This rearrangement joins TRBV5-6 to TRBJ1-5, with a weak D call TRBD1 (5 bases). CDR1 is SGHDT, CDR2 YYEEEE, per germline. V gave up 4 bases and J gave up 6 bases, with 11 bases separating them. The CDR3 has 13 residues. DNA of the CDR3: TGTGCCAGCAGCGGGGGTCGCGCTCAGCCCCAGCATTTT. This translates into CASSGGRAQPQHF. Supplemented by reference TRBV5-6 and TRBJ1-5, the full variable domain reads DAGVTQSPTHLIKTRGQQVTLRCSPKSGHDTVSWYQQALGQGPQFIFQYYEEEERQRGNFPDRFSGHQFPNYSSELNVNALLLGDSALYLCASSGGRAQPQHFGDGTRLSIL.

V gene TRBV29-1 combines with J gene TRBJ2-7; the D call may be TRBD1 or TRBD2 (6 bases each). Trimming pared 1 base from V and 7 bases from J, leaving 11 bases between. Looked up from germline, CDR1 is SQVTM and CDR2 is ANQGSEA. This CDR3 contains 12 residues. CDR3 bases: TGCAGCGTTGAAGCAGGGGCGGGAGAGCAGTACTTC. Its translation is CSVEAGAGEQYF.

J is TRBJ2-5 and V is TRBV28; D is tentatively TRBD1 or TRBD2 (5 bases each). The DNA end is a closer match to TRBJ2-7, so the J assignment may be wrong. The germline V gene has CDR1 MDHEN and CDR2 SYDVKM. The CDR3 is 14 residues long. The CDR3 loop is CASSLGGGSYEQYF. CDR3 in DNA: TGTGCCAGCAGTTTAGGTGGGGGTAGCTACGAGCAGTACTTC.

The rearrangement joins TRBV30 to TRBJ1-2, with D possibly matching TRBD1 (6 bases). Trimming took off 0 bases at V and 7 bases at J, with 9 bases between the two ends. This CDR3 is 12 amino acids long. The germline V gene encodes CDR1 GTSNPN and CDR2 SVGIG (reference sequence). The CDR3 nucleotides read TGTGCCTGGAGTGTCACAGGGCCTGGCTACACCTTC. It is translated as CAWSVTGPGYTF.

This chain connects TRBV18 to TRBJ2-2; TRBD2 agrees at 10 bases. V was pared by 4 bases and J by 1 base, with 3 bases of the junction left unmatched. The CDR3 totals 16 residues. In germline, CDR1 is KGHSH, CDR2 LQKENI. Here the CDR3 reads CASSQPSGRNTGELFF. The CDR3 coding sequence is TGTGCCAGCTCACAACCTAGCGGGAGGAACACCGGGGAGCTGTTTTTT.